Given below is one T cell receptor beta chain in context. The antigen is not known. The data stem from a study of Ad26.COV2.S vaccination and SARS-CoV-2 variants. Study background: This donor came from the COV1001 trial of Ad26.COV2.S. Once, or twice with 56 days between doses, Ad26.COV2.S was given intramuscularly. General study findings and limits: Substantial breadth in spike-specific CD8+ and CD4+ T cell responses was reportedly seen after vaccination.

Profiling relied on immunoSEQ multiplex PCR, and the TCRdb table lists in-frame clones only, not all of them. The table lists a few hundred thousand clones, about 90% of them singletons. Treatment of the sample: 19 received Ad26.COV2.S at low or high dose, single or two shots; about 5 received placebo; per-sample allocation not given. On day 63 after the first injection, vaccine and placebo recipients gave samples. Vaccination employed an Ad26 vector expressing the Wuhan-strain SARS-CoV-2 spike. Source: peripheral blood, taken in a trial of Ad26.COV2.S vaccine versus placebo. The sequence came from a person aged 18 to 59 who received the Ad26.COV2.S COVID-19 vaccine or a placebo.

The CDR3 protein is CATSDRTANSPLHF. In DNA form, the CDR3 reads TGTGCCACCAGTGATCGGACAGCTAATTCACCCCTCCACTTT. The J gene is TRBJ1-6, the V gene TRBV24-1, with D maybe TRBD1 (6 bases). This CDR3 is built from 14 residues. Trimming removed 3 bases at V and 6 bases at J, with 8 bases between. Germline assignment: CDR1 KGHDR and CDR2 SFDVKD.